The 19 T cell receptor beta chains listed next were all sequenced from one sample in a study of tumor-infiltrating lymphocytes in primary liver carcinoma. Researchers generated TCR beta cDNA from about 460 ng of total RNA, relying on a constant-region primer. Libraries for TCR beta were built through three nested multiplex PCR rounds, which together made up a slightly modified ARM-PCR procedure. The first two PCR rounds, roughly 11 cycles each, used TRBV1-TRBV30 forward primers and a C-beta reverse primer. One entry per CDR3 protein results from TCRdb running MiXCR on the multiplex PCR reads. The sample holds some 320,000 distinct CDR3 sequences, about 60% seen once. In addition to blood RNA drawn from unsorted whole blood, germline DNA was extracted. Sequencing was done on a sample of peripheral blood. These receptors were taken from a man aged 40-49 years with primary liver carcinoma and hepatitis B virus infection.

Concerning this clonotype: The CDR3 does not end in the conserved phenylalanine or tryptophan, so this is likely a read error. The chain joins TRBV6-1 to TRBJ2-1; D not resolved. CDR1 and CDR2 (germline): MNHNS, SASEGT. This CDR3 comprises 16 residues. Written as DNA, the CDR3 is TGCGCCAGCAGTGAATTTTCAAGCCGACCGTACAATGAGCAGTTCTTA. As protein: CASSEFSSRPYNEQFL.

In this sample, this clonotype turned up a few times. The chain links TRBV7-9 to TRBJ2-1, with 8 bases lining up with TRBD1. CDR1 SEHNR and CDR2 FQNEAQ come from the germline V gene (reference sequence). This CDR3 region has 12 residues. V was clipped by 5 bases and J by 8 bases; unmatched bases: 2. The CDR3 here is CASSPTGDEQFF. The CDR3 bases are TGTGCCAGCAGCCCGACAGGGGATGAGCAGTTCTTC.

Turning to this clonotype: This may come from a read error, since a much larger clone is one base off. CDR3 sequence reads: CASSVTGSAYNEQFF. The CDR3, as DNA: TGTGCCAGCAGTGTGACAGGGTCGGCCTACAATGAGCAGTTCTTC. The chain carries TRBV6-2 or TRBV6-3 and TRBJ2-1; TRBD1 aligns across 7 bases. V lost 5 bases to trimming and J lost 2 bases; unmatched junction nucleotides: 6. The CDR3 is made up of 15 amino acids. Germline assignment: CDR1 MNHEY and CDR2 SVGEGT.

This clonotype appeared once. Given a much more abundant clone one base away, this may be a read error. This chain uses TRBV10-3 with TRBJ2-7, with a weak D call TRBD1 (6 bases). The CDR3 is made up of 12 amino acids. Trimming stripped 6 bases from V and 5 bases from J, with 11 bases between. The germline gives CDR1 ENHRY, CDR2 SYGVKD. This CDR3 is CAIRGAGDEQYF. The DNA of the CDR3 is TGTGCCATCAGGGGGGCAGGGGACGAGCAGTACTTC.

As regards this clonotype: One end of the junction varies from germline; a read error may be responsible. The chain has TRBV6-6 and TRBJ2-1; the D gene is possibly TRBD2 (5 bases). The CDR3 runs 13 residues. Germline V gene data show CDR1 as MNHNY and CDR2 as SVGAGI (reference sequence). CDR3 bases: TGTGCCAGCAACTCTCAACGGGATAATGAGCAATTCTTC. Protein product: CASNSQRDNEQFF.

Concerning this clonotype: Relative to the germline gene, one junction end is altered; a read error may explain this. J is TRBJ2-1 and V is TRBV5-1, with 7 positions matching TRBD1. The CDR3 length is 17 residues. Germline CDR1 SGHRS, CDR2 YFSETQ. CDR3 amino acids: CASSPTGQQSAYNEQFF. CDR3 in DNA: TGCGCCAGCAGCCCGACGGGACAGCAGTCGGCCTATAATGAGCAGTTCTTC.

On this clonotype: Given a much more abundant clone one base away, this may be a read error. This chain connects TRBV4-1 to TRBJ2-1, with D possibly being TRBD1 (6 bases). The CDR3 is made up of 15 amino acids. The germline gives CDR1 MGHRA, CDR2 YSYEKL. CDR3 in amino acids: CTSSQVPLTGREQFF. CDR3 nucleotides: TGCACCAGCAGCCAAGTCCCCCTGACAGGACGTGAGCAGTTCTTC.

This chain links TRBV10-3 with TRBJ2-7, with D possibly being TRBD2 (5 bases). In germline, CDR1 is ENHRY, CDR2 SYGVKD. The V gene lost 4 bases and the J gene lost 2 bases, with 12 bases spanning the gap. The length of the CDR3 is 14 residues. CDR3: CAISADWGAYEQYF. The CDR3 nucleotides read TGTGCCATCAGTGCAGACTGGGGAGCCTACGAGCAGTACTTC.

The J gene is TRBJ2-3, the V gene TRBV29-1; 7 bases fit TRBD2. Losses at the gene ends were 5 bases for V and 11 bases for J; bases not matched to a gene: 19. This CDR3 contains 15 residues. Germline V lookup: CDR1 SQVTM, CDR2 ANQGSEA. The CDR3 sequence: CSVSTAGISTNRQYF. The CDR3 DNA sequence: TGCAGCGTTTCGACAGCGGGGATTAGCACAAATAGGCAGTATTTT.

A word on this clonotype: In this CDR3 the conserved last residue, phenylalanine or tryptophan, is missing, so a read error is likely. The chain recombines TRBV12-3 or TRBV12-4 with TRBJ2-1, with 8 bases lining up with TRBD2. The length of the CDR3 is 14 residues. The CDR3 is CVSRFTSGYNEQFL. The CDR3 DNA reads as TGTGTCAGCAGATTCACTAGCGGCTACAATGAGCAGTTCCTC.

Comment on this clonotype: A read error is possible here, since a much larger clone lies one base away. In this CDR3 the conserved last residue, phenylalanine or tryptophan, is missing, so a read error is likely. The rearrangement uses TRBV6-6 and TRBJ1-2, with unresolved D. Germline V gene lookup returns CDR1 MNHNY and CDR2 SVGAGI (reference sequence). V lost 2 bases and J 6 bases, leaving 1 base between the germline ends. CDR3 length: 10 amino acids. CDR3 region: CASSYNGYTS. For the CDR3, the DNA is TGTGCCAGCAGTTACAATGGCTACACCTCC.

The DNA of the CDR3 is TGCGCCAGCAGCTTGGCAGGGGATCCCTACAATGAGCAGTTCTTC. Translating gives CASSLAGDPYNEQFF. This sequence joins TRBV5-1 and TRBJ2-1, with D possibly matching TRBD1 (6 bases). V dropped 0 bases and J dropped 2 bases, with 9 bases sitting between them. The CDR3 is made up of 15 amino acids. Germline loops: CDR1 SGHRS, CDR2 YFSETQ.

As concerns this clonotype: The CDR3 end shows no conserved phenylalanine or tryptophan, and so a read error is likely. This chain joins TRBV12-3 or TRBV12-4 and TRBJ1-5; the D is unclear. This CDR3 is 13 amino acids long. The germline V and J ends were trimmed by 2 bases and 3 bases, with 5 bases remaining between them. The CDR3 DNA is TGTGCCAGCAGTTTACAGGCCAATCAGCCCCAGCATTTG. This sequence encodes CASSLQANQPQHL.

This clonotype occurred a few times. A much bigger clone sits one base away, suggesting this may be a read error. CDR3 sequence: CTSSQPGLEQYF. The CDR3 coding sequence is TGCACCAGCAGCCAACCGGGACTCGAGCAGTACTTC. This sequence joins TRBV4-1 and TRBJ2-7; D may be TRBD2 (6 bases). The CDR3 extends over 12 amino acids. In germline, CDR1 is MGHRA, CDR2 YSYEKL.

As concerns this clonotype: This clone may be a read error of a much larger clone one base away. This chain joins TRBV6-6 and TRBJ2-3; 11 bases agree with TRBD1. Germline V lookup: CDR1 MNHNY, CDR2 SVGAGI (reference sequence). This CDR3 contains 17 residues. The CDR3 DNA reads TGTGCCAGCAGTCCCTGGACAGGGGGCGCGCGCTCAGATATGCAGTATTTT. It translates to CASSPWTGGARSDMQYF.

This clonotype appeared a single time. A read error may explain this, as a much larger clone is one base away. This chain joins TRBV7-8 and TRBJ1-6, with D perhaps matching TRBD1 (5 bases). The germline V gene encodes CDR1 SGHVS and CDR2 FQNEAQ. The CDR3 contains 14 residues. The CDR3 DNA sequence: TGTACCAGCAGCTCCCGGGGGGATAATTCACCCCTCCACTTT. Translated: CTSSSRGDNSPLHF.

This clonotype occurred a few times. The V and J genes are TRBV5-1 and TRBJ1-2; D not resolved. Germline V CDR1 and CDR2: SGHRS, YFSETQ. This CDR3 contains 12 residues. V lost 3 bases and J 7 bases, leaving 10 bases between the germline ends. CDR3 region: CASSWEGSGYTF. CDR3 DNA: TGCGCCAGCAGCTGGGAGGGATCTGGCTACACCTTC.

This clonotype was seen more than once but under ten times. The J gene is TRBJ2-5, the V gene TRBV30, with TRBD2 matching over 14 bases. In germline, CDR1 is GTSNPN, CDR2 SVGIG (reference sequence). The trim removed 1 base at V and 2 bases at J, leaving 3 bases unmatched. This CDR3 region has 16 residues. CDR3 coding DNA: TGTGCCTGGAGTGGAGGACTAGCGGGGGGACAAGAGACCCAGTACTTC. Amino acid sequence: CAWSGGLAGGQETQYF.

With respect to this clonotype: Relative to the germline gene, one junction end is altered; a read error may explain this. The V call is TRBV10-3, the J call TRBJ2-7, with 12 bases fitting TRBD2. Germline V gene sequence: CDR1 ENHRY, CDR2 SYGVKD. The CDR3 is made up of 16 amino acids. The CDR3 DNA is TGTGCCATCAGTGATCCGACTAGCGGGAGATCCTTCGAGCAGTACTTC. Translated: CAISDPTSGRSFEQYF.